At least ten counts were recorded for the clone carrying this TCR beta chain. Antigen unknown. The authors built TCR beta libraries using iRepertoire HTBI primers and Arm-PCR of CDR3 regions. TCRdb re-analysed the multiplex PCR reads in MiXCR, keeping a single row per CDR3 protein. The data hold about 400,000 distinct CDR3 sequences, with approximately 16% observed a single time. There are 17 residues in the CDR3. Germline assignment: CDR1 MDHEN and CDR2 SYDVKM. V lost 5 bases and J lost 5; bases outside the gene matches: 14. Documented time point: newly diagnosed GD, antithyroid drugs for less than 3 months. PBMCs were the source of the RNA used for TCR sequencing. The data were obtained in a study of regulatory T cells in long-lasting Graves disease. Findings and caveats of the study: When disease was persistent, TRBV28, TRBJ1-2 and TRBJ2-5 were the favored segments. Examination was confined to peripheral blood, excluding thyroid tissue.

These same data were also listed under a study on T cells in Graves' hyperthyroidism and ophthalmopathy. From that study: Among the patients, aged 18 to 65, hyperthyroidism was newly diagnosed and had lasted under 2 months. An initial round of RT-PCR targeting the TCR CDR3 relied on the HTBI primer set.

This TCR came from a woman aged 40-49 years with Graves disease. The chain couples TRBV28 to TRBJ2-3, with TRBD2 matching over 9 bases. The source was peripheral blood mononuclear cells (PBMCs), collected at new diagnosis, from a patient treated with antithyroid drugs. The CDR3 nucleotides read TGTGCCAGCAGTGAGGCCTGGGGCGGGAGGGCCGGAGATACGCAGTATTTT. It is translated as CASSEAWGGRAGDTQYF. Looking up the rest from reference TRBV28 and TRBJ2-3 gives the full variable domain: DVKVTQSSRYLVKRTGEKVFLECVQDMDHENMFWYRQDPGLGLRLIYFSYDVKMKEKGDIPEGYSVSREKKERFSLILESASTNQTSMYLCASSEAWGGRAGDTQYFGPGTRLTVL.